The sequence of this TCR beta chain was determined in a study of beta chain features in type 1 diabetes. Germline V gene sequence: CDR1 WSHSY, CDR2 SAAADI. The CDR3 loop spans 14 amino acids. The ends were cut back, 7 bases at V and 6 bases at J, with 17 bases in the middle. This clone has only a few counts. What it recognizes is unknown. Every bit of the isolated RNA underwent reverse transcription, so sequencing read expressed TCRB transcripts. Using immunoSEQ multiplex PCR, the repertoire was profiled, and TCRdb retains in-frame clones only, with some absent. In the table there are 200,000 to 300,000 clones, 9.5% to 13% of which are singletons. Study observations and caveats: Shorter TCRB CDR3s, moderately but significantly so, marked every one of the four CD4+ subsets in Type 1 diabetes patients.

The specimen was naive CD4+ T cells from blood. The source of this sequence is a man aged 25 to 40 with type 1 diabetes. The J gene is TRBJ2-3, the V gene TRBV10-2, with D perhaps matching TRBD2 (6 bases). Here the CDR3 reads CASKEGLSVDTQYF. CDR3 bases: TGCGCCAGCAAGGAGGGACTGTCAGTTGATACGCAGTATTTT.